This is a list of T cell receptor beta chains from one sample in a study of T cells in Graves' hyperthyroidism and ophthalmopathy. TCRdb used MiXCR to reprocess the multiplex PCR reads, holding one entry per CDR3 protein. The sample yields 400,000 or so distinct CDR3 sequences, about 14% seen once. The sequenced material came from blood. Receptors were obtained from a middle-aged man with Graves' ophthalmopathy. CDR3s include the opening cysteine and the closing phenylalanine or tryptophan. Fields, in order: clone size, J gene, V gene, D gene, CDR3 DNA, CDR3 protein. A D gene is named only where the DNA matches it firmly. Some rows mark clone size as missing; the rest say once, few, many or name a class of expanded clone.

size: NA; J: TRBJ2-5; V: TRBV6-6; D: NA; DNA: TGTGCCAGCAGTTACTTGAGGGCCGGGGAGACCCAGTACTTC; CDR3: CASSYLRAGETQYF
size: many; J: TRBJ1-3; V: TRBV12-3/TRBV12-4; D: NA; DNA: TGTGCCAGCAGTTTTGACTCTGGAAACACCATATATTTT; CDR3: CASSFDSGNTIYF
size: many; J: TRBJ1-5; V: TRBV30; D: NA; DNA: TGTGCCTGGAGTGTCGGCAGGGTTGGCAATCAGCCCCAGCATTTT; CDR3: CAWSVGRVGNQPQHF
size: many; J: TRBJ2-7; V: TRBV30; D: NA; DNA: TGTGCCTGGAGTGCGTCCCGATACGAGCAGTACTTC; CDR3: CAWSASRYEQYF
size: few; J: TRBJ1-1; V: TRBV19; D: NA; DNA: TGTGCCAGTAGTATTGTTCTCTGGAGGGTTGGCACTGAAGCTTTCTTT; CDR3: CASSIVLWRVGTEAFF
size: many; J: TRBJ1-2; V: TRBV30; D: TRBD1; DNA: TGTGCCTGGAGTGAGCGGGACAGGGCTAACTATGGCTACACCTTC; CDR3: CAWSERDRANYGYTF
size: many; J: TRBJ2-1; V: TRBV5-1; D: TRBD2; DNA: TGCGCCAGCAGTGAGAGACTAGCTTATAATGAGCAGTTCTTC; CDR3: CASSERLAYNEQFF
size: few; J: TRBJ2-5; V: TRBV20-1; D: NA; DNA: TGCAGTGCTAGAGACCTTCTGCGGGTTCAAGAGACCCAGTACTTC; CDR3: CSARDLLRVQETQYF
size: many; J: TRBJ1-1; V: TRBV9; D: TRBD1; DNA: TGTGCCAGCAGCGGGACAGGGCTTAACACTGAAGCTTTCTTT; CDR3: CASSGTGLNTEAFF
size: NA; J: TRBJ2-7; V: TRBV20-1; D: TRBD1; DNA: TGCAGTGCTAGAGATTTTGAGTCCAGGGGGAGAAACGAGCAGTACTTC; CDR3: CSARDFESRGRNEQYF
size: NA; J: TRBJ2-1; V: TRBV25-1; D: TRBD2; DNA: TGTGCCAGCAGTGAGTCACTAGCGGGAGTGGGCAATGAGCAGTTCTTC; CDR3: CASSESLAGVGNEQFF
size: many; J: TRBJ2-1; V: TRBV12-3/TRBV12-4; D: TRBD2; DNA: TGTGCCAGCAGTCCGGGAGGGACTAGCGGCTACAATGAGCAGTTCTTC; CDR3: CASSPGGTSGYNEQFF
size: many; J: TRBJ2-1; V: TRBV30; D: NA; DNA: TGTGCCTGGAGTGTACGCGGGACCTACAATGAGCAGTTCTTC; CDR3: CAWSVRGTYNEQFF
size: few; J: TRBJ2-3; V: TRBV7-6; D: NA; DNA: TGTGCCAGCAGCTCCACTAGCACAGATGCGCAGTATTTT; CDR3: CASSSTSTDAQYF
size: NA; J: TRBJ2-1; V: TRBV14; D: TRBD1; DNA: TGTGCCAGTCCCCCGATGGGACAGACCTACAATGAGCAGTTCTTC; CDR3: CASPPMGQTYNEQFF
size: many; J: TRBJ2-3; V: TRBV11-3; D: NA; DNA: TGTGCCAGCAGCTTAGGTGGGACGGTCGTCACAGATACGCAGTATTTT; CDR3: CASSLGGTVVTDTQYF
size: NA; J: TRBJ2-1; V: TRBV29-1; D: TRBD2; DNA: TGCAGCGCTAGCGGGAGAACCCACAATGAGCAGTTCTTC; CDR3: CSASGRTHNEQFF
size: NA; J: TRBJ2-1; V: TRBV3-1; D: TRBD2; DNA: TGTGCCAGCAGTTTATTACTAGCGGGAGGATATGAGCAGTTCTTC; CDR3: CASSLLLAGGYEQFF
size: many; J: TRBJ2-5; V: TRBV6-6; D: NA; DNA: TGTGCCAGCAGTTACGGGCAGGGAGAGACCCAGTACTTC; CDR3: CASSYGQGETQYF
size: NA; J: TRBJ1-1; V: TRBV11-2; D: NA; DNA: TGTGCCAGCAGCGTCGGGCGGCGAACGAACACTGAAGCTTTCTTT; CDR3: CASSVGRRTNTEAFF